The rows below give T cell receptor beta chains drawn from one sample of a study of prognosis after radiotherapy for stage I lung cancer. TCRdb used MiXCR to reprocess the multiplex PCR reads, holding one entry per CDR3 protein. The table records approximately 51,000 distinct CDR3 sequences, around a third of them present only once. Sequenced material: PBMCs, taken before or after stereotactic body radiation therapy (not recorded which). The receptors come from a donor over 45 with non-small cell lung cancer. The CDR3 runs from the conserved cysteine through the conserved F or W. The D gene is left open where the match is weak. Some rows have no size entry. The others give once, few or many, or a class for an expanded clone.

d_gene,abundance,j_gene,v_gene,len,CDR3aa,CDR3nt
NA,many,TRBJ2-5,TRBV11-2,15,CASSLVVGRGETQYF,TGTGCCAGCAGCTTAGTGGTGGGGCGTGGAGAGACCCAGTACTTC
NA,NA,TRBJ2-1,TRBV6-2/TRBV6-3,16,CASSYSIWRGGNEQFF,TGTGCCAGCAGTTACTCGATTTGGCGCGGCGGCAATGAGCAGTTCTTC
TRBD1,many,TRBJ2-7,TRBV6-5,13,CASSYSTGYEQYF,TGTGCCAGCAGTTACTCGACAGGGTACGAGCAGTACTTC
NA,many,TRBJ1-2,TRBV18,15,CASSPTNGYLGGYTF,TGTGCCAGCTCACCAACGAACGGATATCTTGGAGGCTACACCTTC
NA,NA,TRBJ1-1,TRBV7-6,14,CASSLGNVNTEAFF,TGTGCCAGCAGCTTAGGAAACGTGAACACTGAAGCTTTCTTT
NA,many,TRBJ2-2,TRBV5-1,12,CASSLEVGELFF,TGCGCCAGCAGCTTGGAGGTCGGGGAGCTGTTTTTT
NA,NA,TRBJ2-1,TRBV11-2,14,CASSLEISLNEQFF,TGTGCCAGCAGCTTAGAGATCTCACTCAATGAGCAGTTCTTC
NA,many,TRBJ1-2,TRBV7-3,17,CASSLNPPAASSYGYTF,TGTGCCAGCAGCTTAAACCCCCCCGCCGCCTCTAGCTATGGCTACACCTTC
NA,many,TRBJ2-7,TRBV3-2,15,CASSQGLAEGYEQYF,TGTGCCAGCAGCCAAGGACTAGCGGAGGGCTACGAGCAGTACTTC
NA,NA,TRBJ1-1,TRBV15,15,CDTRTESGLGTEALF,TGTGACACCAGAACCGAGAGTGGCCTTGGGACTGAAGCTTTATTT
TRBD1,NA,TRBJ1-1,TRBV11-3,13,CASSSRTGYEAFF,TGTGCCAGCAGCTCACGGACAGGGTATGAAGCTTTCTTT
NA,NA,TRBJ2-7,TRBV11-1,15,CASSRLTSTTYGQYF,TGTGCCAGCAGCCGGCTGACATCCACAACCTACGGGCAGTACTTC
NA,many,TRBJ2-2,TRBV7-3,13,CASSSGPTGELFF,TGTGCCAGCAGCTCAGGCCCCACCGGGGAGCTGTTTTTT
TRBD1,NA,TRBJ1-2,TRBV20-1,14,CSARTDREFYGYTF,TGCAGTGCTAGAACGGACAGGGAATTCTATGGCTACACCTTC
TRBD2,many,TRBJ2-3,TRBV10-3,15,CAISAQRGGPDTQYF,TGTGCCATCAGTGCGCAGCGGGGGGGCCCAGATACGCAGTATTTT
NA,NA,TRBJ2-2,TRBV30,13,CAWRDTKTGEMFF,TGTGCCTGGAGGGACACGAAAACCGGGGAGATGTTTTTT
TRBD1,many,TRBJ1-4,TRBV11-1,16,CASSARPGQGNEKLFF,TGTGCCAGCAGCGCCAGACCGGGACAGGGTAATGAAAAACTGTTTTTT
TRBD2,NA,TRBJ2-7,TRBV30,13,CACTRLAGTEQYF,TGTGCCTGTACCCGACTAGCGGGAACCGAGCAGTACTTC
NA,many,TRBJ2-7,TRBV9,15,CASSVGGLISYEQYF,TGTGCCAGCAGCGTAGGCGGACTGATATCCTACGAGCAGTACTTC
TRBD1,many,TRBJ1-1,TRBV6-1,17,CASSTDRGPVMNTEAFF,TGTGCCAGCAGTACGGACAGGGGCCCGGTCATGAACACTGAAGCTTTCTTT
NA,many,TRBJ2-1,TRBV20-1,11,CSAREYNEQFF,TGCAGTGCTAGAGAATACAATGAGCAGTTCTTC
TRBD1,many,TRBJ1-1,TRBV11-2,13,CASSSERGREAFF,TGTGCCAGCAGCTCCGAGAGGGGGCGGGAAGCTTTCTTT
TRBD1,many,TRBJ2-7,TRBV24-1,16,CATSGPGQGLGYEQYF,TGTGCCACCAGTGGACCGGGACAGGGGCTGGGCTACGAGCAGTACTTC
TRBD2,many,TRBJ2-5,TRBV7-2,14,CASSPTRGSETQYF,TGTGCCAGCAGCCCGACGCGGGGGAGCGAGACCCAGTACTTC
NA,many,TRBJ1-1,TRBV19,15,CASSWDDRLNTEAFF,TGTGCCAGTAGTTGGGATGACCGGCTGAACACTGAAGCTTTCTTT
NA,many,TRBJ2-7,TRBV20-1,12,CSARLASREQYF,TGCAGTGCTAGGTTAGCTTCGCGCGAGCAGTACTTC
TRBD2,many,TRBJ2-7,TRBV5-4,16,CASSLSASGVTAEQYF,TGTGCCAGCAGCTTGTCAGCTAGCGGGGTTACGGCAGAGCAGTACTTC
NA,NA,TRBJ2-3,TRBV12-3/TRBV12-4,15,CASSFGRVITDTQYF,TGTGCCAGCAGTTTTGGGCGTGTGATCACAGATACGCAGTATTTT
NA,NA,TRBJ1-5,TRBV6-1,15,CASVLWHAPYQPQHF,TGTGCCAGCGTTCTATGGCATGCGCCCTATCAGCCCCAGCATTTT
TRBD1,many,TRBJ1-1,TRBV7-2,14,CASRTDRGSTEAFF,TGTGCCAGCAGAACAGACAGGGGATCAACTGAAGCTTTCTTT
TRBD2,few,TRBJ2-3,TRBV20-1,15,CSARGLAETTDTQYF,TGCAGTGCTAGAGGGCTAGCGGAAACCACAGATACGCAGTATTTT
NA,many,TRBJ1-1,TRBV20-1,13,CSVGRGGNTEAFF,TGCAGTGTTGGTAGGGGCGGGAACACTGAAGCTTTCTTT
NA,many,TRBJ2-2,TRBV7-9,13,CASSLAQPGELFF,TGTGCCAGCAGCTTAGCGCAACCCGGGGAGCTGTTTTTT
NA,many,TRBJ2-6,TRBV15,14,CATSAYSGANVLTF,TGTGCCACCAGCGCATACTCTGGGGCCAACGTCCTGACTTTC
NA,many,TRBJ2-7,TRBV6-2/TRBV6-3,14,CASRPGTNLYEQYF,TGTGCCAGCAGACCCGGGACAAATCTTTACGAGCAGTACTTC
TRBD1,many,TRBJ2-3,TRBV5-1,15,CASSLGQGGADTQYF,TGCGCCAGCAGCTTGGGACAGGGGGGAGCAGATACGCAGTATTTT
TRBD1,many,TRBJ1-5,TRBV6-5,19,CASSYRGQGAQLSNQPQHF,TGTGCCAGCAGTTACAGGGGACAGGGTGCCCAGCTGAGCAATCAGCCCCAGCATTTT
NA,many,TRBJ1-5,TRBV20-1,12,CSARGPNQPQHF,TGCAGTGCTAGGGGGCCCAATCAGCCCCAGCATTTT
NA,many,TRBJ2-3,TRBV2,14,CASRTRPEADTQYF,TGTGCCAGCAGGACGCGCCCCGAAGCAGATACGCAGTATTTT
NA,many,TRBJ2-7,TRBV6-1,17,CASTNPKGAGAYYEQYF,TGTGCCAGCACCAACCCGAAGGGAGCAGGGGCGTACTACGAGCAGTACTTC
TRBD2,many,TRBJ2-7,TRBV7-9,14,CAWGGAGGSYEQYF,TGTGCCTGGGGGGGAGCGGGAGGCTCCTACGAGCAGTACTTC
NA,NA,TRBJ1-2,TRBV19,15,CASKVVGTAGYGYTF,TGTGCTTCTAAAGTCGTGGGTACCGCTGGCTATGGCTACACCTTC
TRBD1,NA,TRBJ1-2,TRBV19,16,CASSNQPGQADYGYTF,TGTGCCAGTAGTAACCAGCCGGGACAGGCTGACTATGGCTACACCTTC
NA,NA,TRBJ1-4,TRBV28,14,CAITGGGRGEKLFF,TGTGCCATCACAGGAGGTGGAAGGGGGGAAAAACTGTTTTTT
NA,many,TRBJ2-4,TRBV6-1,13,CASSPGSKNIQYF,TGTGCCAGCAGTCCAGGGTCCAAAAACATTCAGTACTTC
NA,NA,TRBJ2-6,TRBV12-3/TRBV12-4,15,CASSPTLSEDNVLTF,TGTGCCAGCAGTCCGACGCTCTCTGAGGACAACGTCCTGACTTTC
NA,many,TRBJ2-2,TRBV7-8,14,CASSQLISRGELFF,TGTGCCAGCAGCCAACTCATCTCTCGGGGGGAGCTGTTTTTT
NA,many,TRBJ1-5,TRBV27,14,CASSLTGINQPQHF,TGTGCCAGCAGTTTAACAGGGATCAATCAGCCCCAGCATTTT
TRBD1,NA,TRBJ2-2,TRBV20-1,13,CSAPATGDGELFF,TGCAGTGCGCCCGCCACAGGGGACGGGGAGCTGTTTTTT
TRBD1,once,TRBJ2-3,TRBV6-1,16,CASSEEVGQGAATQYF,TGTGCCAGCAGTGAAGAGGTGGGACAGGGGGCGGCTACGCAGTATTTT
TRBD2,many,TRBJ2-3,TRBV5-1,15,CASSFKRDGTDTQYF,TGCGCCAGCAGCTTCAAGCGGGACGGAACAGATACGCAGTATTTT
TRBD1,NA,TRBJ2-3,TRBV29-1,15,CSVGEGGQSTDTQYF,TGCAGCGTTGGAGAAGGGGGCCAGAGCACAGATACGCAGTATTTT
TRBD1,many,TRBJ1-1,TRBV7-6,14,CASSNGQGNTEAFF,TGTGCCAGCAGCAATGGACAGGGGAACACTGAAGCTTTCTTT
NA,many,TRBJ1-2,TRBV28,13,CASSLFGAFGYTF,TGTGCCAGCAGTTTGTTTGGGGCGTTTGGCTACACCTTC